The T cell receptor (beta chain) under discussion was sequenced for a study of blood T cell repertoires in COVID-19. For the study at large: Donors in the United States, Italy and Spain gave samples during acute or convalescent COVID-19.

CDR1 GTSNPN and CDR2 SVGIG come from the germline V gene (reference sequence). V dropped 5 bases and J dropped 4 bases, with 15 bases sitting between them. The CDR3 runs 13 residues. Authors' processing steps: Nucleated cell number was recorded as an estimate derived from reference gene primer amplification. Assay: immunoSEQ multiplex PCR; the TCRdb copy retains only in-frame clones and omits some. V and J calls and clone size are given by that table; D and trimming were obtained from the DNA. The table has 150,000 or so clones, about 86% seen once; the top ten hold 25% to 35%. Sequencing was carried out using peripheral blood. The chain employs TRBV30 and TRBJ2-7; D not certain. The source is a woman aged 60-75 years with acute or convalescent COVID-19. This CDR3 reads CAWGRSGWYEQYV. Here the CDR3 DNA reads TGTGCCTGGGGGCGGTCCGGATGGTACGAGCAGTACGTC.